This TCR beta chain came from a study of regulatory T cells in long-lasting Graves disease. Time point in this sample: newly diagnosed GD, antithyroid drugs for less than 3 months. PBMC-derived RNA was used for the TCR library. Relying on iRepertoire HTBI primers and Arm-PCR of CDR3 regions, the team built TCR beta libraries. TCRdb fed the multiplex PCR reads into MiXCR, producing one record per CDR3 protein. The sample shows 550,000 to 650,000 distinct CDR3 sequences, about 16% of them seen only once. Germline V CDR1 and CDR2: DFQATT, SNEGSKA (reference sequence). This CDR3 is built from 15 residues. Trimming took 6 bases from V and 4 from J, leaving 18 bases between them. These sequences were also reported in another study, on T cells in Graves' hyperthyroidism and ophthalmopathy. That study reports: For ophthalmopathy, model prediction preceded onset by a median 6.5 months.

The sequencing used peripheral blood mononuclear cells (PBMCs), collected at new diagnosis, from a patient treated with antithyroid drugs. J is TRBJ2-2 and V is TRBV20-1; D might be TRBD2 (6 bases). This sequence originates from a man aged 18 to 29 with Graves disease. The CDR3 DNA sequence: TGCAGTGCAAATCCTAGCGACGGCCCCACCGGGGAGCTGTTTTTT. It codes for CSANPSDGPTGELFF.